This T cell receptor beta chain was captured in a study of tumor-infiltrating lymphocytes in oesophageal squamous cell carcinoma. The germline CDR1 and CDR2 sequences are SGHTA and FQGTGA. The length of the CDR3 is 14 residues. V was shortened by 1 base and J by 6 bases, with 12 bases between the two germline ends. Each CDR3 protein gets one entry after TCRdb re-called the PCR reads with MiXCR. Among under 20,000 distinct CDR3 sequences listed, roughly 47% were seen once. This sequence joins TRBV7-3 and TRBJ2-5; the D is unclear. Sequencing was performed on esophageal tumor tissue. The source is a male donor with esophageal squamous cell carcinoma. The DNA of the CDR3 is TGTGCCAGCAGCTTAAACGGGCTCGGGCAGACCCAGTACTTC. Residues: CASSLNGLGQTQYF.